This T cell receptor beta chain was retrieved from a study of shared clonotypes between healthy human individuals. Profiled with immunoSEQ multiplex PCR; TCRdb holds only in-frame clones, not every one. There are some 2,000,000 clones in the sample; over 85% occur only once, and roughly 1% lies in the top ten. Of note for this clone: Different DNA sequences within this sample yield the same CDR3.

Naive CD8 cells lacked CD45RO and underwent positive selection for CCR7, leaving out terminally differentiated effector memory CD45RA+ cells. Trimming left V 2 bases short and J 2 bases short, with 6 bases between. Germline values: CDR1 MNHEY, CDR2 SVGAGI. CDR3 size: 13 residues. The rearrangement joins TRBV6-5 to TRBJ2-5; no reliable D call. The sequence was obtained from a man aged 18 to 29 in good health. The sequenced material came from naive CD8+ T cells sorted from blood. The CDR3 region has the DNA TGTGCCAGCAGTTACGCAGAACAAGAGACCCAGTACTTC. Translation: CASSYAEQETQYF.